The rows below give T cell receptor beta chains drawn from one sample of a study of shared clonotypes between healthy human individuals. Method: immunoSEQ multiplex PCR; TCRdb's copy keeps in-frame clones and lacks some. The sample lists about 2.5 million clones; 85% to 95% were seen once. Material for sequencing was naive CD4+ T cells from PBMCs. The receptors shown here come from a man aged 18 to 29 in good health. Some clones in this sample may be carry-over from other donors' samples. CDR3s include the opening cysteine and the closing phenylalanine or tryptophan. A D gene is named only where the DNA matches it firmly. Clone size appears in some rows only: once, few, many, or a class for an expanded clone.

D: TRBD1; J: TRBJ2-7; V: TRBV28; size: .; length: 15; CDR3: CASTTQGQASYEQYF; DNA: TGTGCCAGCACCACCCAGGGACAGGCATCCTACGAGCAGTACTTC
D: .; J: TRBJ2-2; V: TRBV7-3; size: .; length: 17; CDR3: CASSLTWQGSNTGELFF; DNA: TGTGCCAGCAGCTTAACGTGGCAGGGTTCGAACACCGGGGAGCTGTTTTTT
D: .; J: TRBJ1-1; V: TRBV7-2; size: .; length: 14; CDR3: CASSFTGKATEAFF; DNA: TGTGCCAGCAGCTTTACGGGGAAGGCGACTGAAGCTTTCTTT
D: TRBD1; J: TRBJ2-2; V: TRBV7-2; size: .; length: 16; CDR3: CASSRDRGQSTGELFF; DNA: TGTGCCAGCAGCCGGGACAGGGGGCAGAGCACCGGGGAGCTGTTTTTT
D: TRBD1; J: TRBJ1-2; V: TRBV19; size: .; length: 16; CDR3: CASRTERQGSSYGYTF; DNA: TGTGCCAGTAGAACCGAAAGACAGGGTAGCTCTTATGGCTACACCTTC
D: .; J: TRBJ2-7; V: TRBV2; size: .; length: 16; CDR3: CASSEEGAGRSYEQYF; DNA: TGTGCCAGCAGTGAAGAGGGGGCAGGGAGGTCCTACGAGCAGTACTTC
D: TRBD1; J: TRBJ2-7; V: TRBV28; size: .; length: 17; CDR3: CASSFNRWDRETYEQYF; DNA: TGTGCCAGCAGTTTTAATCGGTGGGACAGGGAAACCTACGAGCAGTACTTC
D: TRBD2; J: TRBJ2-2; V: TRBV27; size: .; length: 14; CDR3: CASYRRGVAGELFF; DNA: TGTGCCAGCTACCGGCGGGGGGTGGCCGGGGAGCTGTTTTTT
D: .; J: TRBJ1-3; V: TRBV28; size: .; length: 14; CDR3: CASNSGGPGNTIYF; DNA: TGTGCCAGCAATTCCGGGGGACCTGGAAACACCATATATTTT
D: .; J: TRBJ2-7; V: TRBV7-2; size: .; length: 13; CDR3: CASSLARTSEQYF; DNA: TGTGCCAGCAGCTTAGCCCGGACTTCTGAGCAGTACTTC
D: .; J: TRBJ2-1; V: TRBV28; size: .; length: 14; CDR3: CANSRDQGRNEQFF; DNA: TGTGCCAACTCTCGGGACCAGGGCAGGAATGAGCAGTTCTTC
D: TRBD2; J: TRBJ2-7; V: TRBV7-2; size: .; length: 18; CDR3: CASSSLTSGRRPAYEQYF; DNA: TGTGCCAGCAGCTCCCTGACTAGCGGGAGGCGACCTGCCTACGAGCAGTACTTC
D: TRBD1; J: TRBJ1-2; V: TRBV4-1; size: .; length: 16; CDR3: CASSQPTGTGGNGYTF; DNA: TGCGCCAGCAGCCAACCTACCGGGACAGGGGGCAATGGCTACACCTTC
D: .; J: TRBJ2-7; V: TRBV6-1; size: .; length: 15; CDR3: CASSAPRRSSYEQYF; DNA: TGTGCCAGCAGTGCCCCTCGGCGGAGCTCCTACGAGCAGTACTTC
D: .; J: TRBJ1-1; V: TRBV7-8; size: once; length: 13; CDR3: CASSLASGSEAFF; DNA: TGTGCCAGCAGCTTAGCCAGCGGATCTGAAGCTTTCTTT
D: TRBD1; J: TRBJ2-7; V: TRBV7-8; size: .; length: 13; CDR3: CASKQGAGVEQYF; DNA: TGTGCCAGTAAACAGGGGGCGGGGGTCGAGCAGTACTTC
D: TRBD2; J: TRBJ2-7; V: TRBV28; size: .; length: 19; CDR3: CASSPRLAGRLTKTYEQYF; DNA: TGTGCCAGCAGTCCCAGGCTAGCGGGACGACTGACTAAAACCTACGAGCAGTACTTC
D: TRBD1; J: TRBJ2-7; V: TRBV18; size: .; length: 13; CDR3: CASSPGTDYEQYF; DNA: TGTGCCAGCTCACCAGGGACAGACTACGAGCAGTACTTC
D: .; J: TRBJ2-7; V: TRBV7-9; size: .; length: 16; CDR3: CASSAGRGTSEHEQYF; DNA: TGTGCCAGCAGCGCCGGACGTGGGACGAGTGAGCACGAGCAGTACTTC
D: TRBD2; J: TRBJ2-3; V: TRBV5-4; size: .; length: 17; CDR3: CASRTASGSAGRDTQYF; DNA: TGTGCCAGCAGGACCGCTAGCGGGAGCGCAGGCAGGGATACGCAGTATTTT
D: TRBD1; J: TRBJ2-1; V: TRBV7-9; size: .; length: 15; CDR3: CASSLGTGGINEQFF; DNA: TGTGCCAGCAGCTTAGGGACAGGGGGTATCAATGAGCAGTTCTTC
D: .; J: TRBJ2-7; V: TRBV28; size: once; length: 18; CDR3: CASSFSATDKLNYYEQYF; DNA: TGTGCCAGCAGTTTCTCCGCGACAGACAAGTTAAATTACTACGAGCAGTACTTC
D: .; J: TRBJ2-5; V: TRBV14; size: .; length: 13; CDR3: CASNHRTEETQYF; DNA: TGTGCCAGCAACCACCGGACAGAAGAGACCCAGTACTTC
D: .; J: TRBJ1-4; V: TRBV28; size: .; length: 12; CDR3: CAGAASNEKLFF; DNA: TGTGCCGGGGCGGCCTCTAATGAAAAACTGTTTTTT
D: .; J: TRBJ1-5; V: TRBV7-9; size: .; length: 13; CDR3: CASSPTRGQPQHF; DNA: TGTGCCAGCAGCCCGACCCGAGGTCAGCCCCAGCATTTT
D: .; J: TRBJ1-1; V: TRBV6-1; size: .; length: 13; CDR3: CASSARGNTEAFF; DNA: TGTGCCAGCAGTGCAAGGGGGAACACTGAAGCTTTCTTT
D: .; J: TRBJ2-4; V: TRBV9; size: .; length: 15; CDR3: CASSVGGLAKNIQYF; DNA: TGTGCCAGCAGCGTAGGCGGGCTAGCCAAAAACATTCAGTACTTC
D: .; J: TRBJ2-1; V: TRBV27; size: .; length: 13; CDR3: CASSFRADNEQFF; DNA: TGTGCCAGCAGTTTTAGGGCAGACAATGAGCAGTTCTTC
D: .; J: TRBJ2-2; V: TRBV6-1; size: .; length: 16; CDR3: CASSGTGRGETGELFF; DNA: TGTGCCAGCAGTGGTACGGGGAGAGGGGAAACCGGGGAGCTGTTTTTT
D: TRBD1; J: TRBJ1-3; V: TRBV5-1; size: .; length: 15; CDR3: CASTRDSRSGNTIYF; DNA: TGCGCCAGCACCAGGGACAGCCGCTCTGGAAACACCATATATTTT
D: TRBD2; J: TRBJ2-7; V: TRBV4-1; size: .; length: 20; CDR3: CASSQPDRAGLARRMGEQYF; DNA: TGCGCCAGCAGCCAACCAGACAGAGCGGGACTAGCGCGAAGGATGGGCGAGCAGTACTTC
D: TRBD1; J: TRBJ1-5; V: TRBV28; size: .; length: 16; CDR3: CASSPLLTGVGQPQHF; DNA: TGTGCCAGCAGCCCCCTCCTGACAGGGGTGGGTCAGCCCCAGCATTTT
D: .; J: TRBJ1-1; V: TRBV23-1; size: .; length: 17; CDR3: CASRTTPGSRENTEAFF; DNA: TGCGCCAGCAGGACGACTCCGGGGAGCAGAGAGAACACTGAAGCTTTCTTT
D: TRBD2; J: TRBJ2-1; V: TRBV18; size: .; length: 17; CDR3: CASSPGLAGGLYNEQFF; DNA: TGTGCCAGCTCACCGGGACTAGCGGGAGGGTTGTACAATGAGCAGTTCTTC
D: TRBD1; J: TRBJ2-3; V: TRBV4-2; size: .; length: 15; CDR3: CASSHPGQTSDTQYF; DNA: TGTGCCAGCAGCCACCCGGGACAGACCTCAGATACGCAGTATTTT
D: TRBD2; J: TRBJ2-7; V: TRBV10-3; size: .; length: 18; CDR3: CAISVSGTRHVAGYEQYF; DNA: TGTGCCATCAGTGTATCCGGGACTAGACACGTGGCGGGCTACGAGCAGTACTTC
D: TRBD1; J: TRBJ1-2; V: TRBV29-1; size: .; length: 12; CDR3: CSTGDSNYGYTF; DNA: TGCAGCACGGGGGACAGTAACTATGGCTACACCTTC
D: .; J: TRBJ1-1; V: TRBV6-6; size: .; length: 14; CDR3: CASTSYKGEGRAFF; DNA: TGTGCCAGCACCTCTTACAAAGGGGAGGGAAGGGCTTTCTTT
D: TRBD2; J: TRBJ2-7; V: TRBV19; size: once; length: 15; CDR3: CASTRAGRALEEQYF; DNA: TGTGCCAGTACCCGGGCGGGGAGGGCCTTGGAAGAGCAGTACTTC
D: .; J: TRBJ1-1; V: TRBV29-1; size: few; length: 13; CDR3: CSPQHGGRTEAFF; DNA: TGCAGCCCTCAGCACGGGGGGCGAACTGAAGCTTTCTTT